This T cell receptor (beta chain) was obtained from a study of blood T cell repertoires in COVID-19. In the source study's methods: Reference gene primers were amplified, and this amplification served to estimate nucleated cell counts. Data came from immunoSEQ multiplex PCR; TCRdb stores just in-frame clones and leaves some out. That table gives V, J and clone size, and the DNA gave D and trimming. Of around 130,000 clones listed, roughly nine tenths are singletons. V shed 4 bases and J 2 bases; nucleotides not matched to a gene: 5. Germline CDR1 and CDR2: SGHDN and FVKESK. The CDR3 length is 15 residues. The sample holds one count of this clone.

Sequencing used peripheral blood. The receptor was derived from a human donor with COVID-19, enrolled during active disease. The donor label of this sample is uncertain. The chain has TRBV14 and TRBJ2-5; 9 bases line up with TRBD2. DNA for the CDR3: TGTGCCAGCAGCCCGTGGACTAGCGATCAAGAGACCCAGTACTTC. Translating gives CASSPWTSDQETQYF.